A selection of T cell receptor beta chains follows, all from one sample in a study of blood T cells in healthy people across ages. TCRdb fed the 5' RACE reads into MiXCR, producing one record per CDR3 protein. Here the sample spans 1.5 million to 2 million distinct CDR3 sequences, more than 35% being singletons. Sequenced: blood. These receptors were taken from a human donor in good health. The CDR3 runs from the conserved cysteine through the conserved F or W. Fields, in order: J gene, D gene, clone size, V gene, CDR3 length, CDR3 DNA, CDR3 protein. The D gene is left open where the match is weak. Expanded clones are given a class, and other clones once, few, many or no size at all.

TRBJ2-7,.,.,TRBV7-8,13,TGTGTCAGCAGCTTAGGTCCTTTATACGAGCAGTACTTC,CVSSLGPLYEQYF
TRBJ2-3,TRBD2,.,TRBV20-1,15,TGCAGTGCTAAAGCGGGGGGCCTCGGTACAGATACGCAGTATTTT,CSAKAGGLGTDTQYF
TRBJ1-5,.,.,TRBV4-3,15,TGCGCCAGCAGCCAAGACTGGGGGGCGAATCAGCCCCAGCATTTT,CASSQDWGANQPQHF
TRBJ2-1,.,few,TRBV3-1,15,TGTGCCAGCAGCCAAGATGGGGACTCCTACAATGAGCAGTTCTTC,CASSQDGDSYNEQFF
TRBJ1-5,.,.,TRBV20-1,13,TGCAGTGCTAGTTCGGGACGTAATCAGCCCCAGCATTTT,CSASSGRNQPQHF
TRBJ2-5,TRBD2,.,TRBV7-2,19,TGTGCCAGCAGCCCGCCCGCGCTAGCGGGGGCCCAGACCCAAGAGACCCAGTACTTC,CASSPPALAGAQTQETQYF
TRBJ1-2,.,few,TRBV6-6,15,TGTGCCAGCAGTTACCACGGTGGTGCTAACTATGGCTACACCTTC,CASSYHGGANYGYTF
TRBJ1-4,TRBD1,few,TRBV20-1,14,TGCAGTGCTAGAGTTGCAGGGGGCAATGAAAAACTGTTTTTT,CSARVAGGNEKLFF
TRBJ2-2,.,few,TRBV7-9,15,TGTGCCAGCAGCTCCAGGGTCTTAATTTCCGGGGAGCTGTTTTTT,CASSSRVLISGELFF
TRBJ2-1,TRBD2,.,TRBV25-1,17,TGTGCCAGCAGTGGCGACCCTCGGGGGGGCCATGGCAATGAGCAGTTCTTC,CASSGDPRGGHGNEQFF
TRBJ1-1,.,.,TRBV7-2,13,TGTGCCAGCAGCTGGGTCCCCAGGGCTGAAGCTTTCTTT,CASSWVPRAEAFF
TRBJ2-3,.,.,TRBV7-2,13,TGTGCCGGCAACGTCGGAACGTGGGATACGCAGTATTTT,CAGNVGTWDTQYF
TRBJ1-2,.,few,TRBV10-3,15,TGTGCCATCACCGCCGAACTGGGGGAGTTTGTTGGCTACACCTTC,CAITAELGEFVGYTF
TRBJ1-5,.,few,TRBV7-9,13,TGTGCCAGCGCTAGACTGGATAGTTCGCCCCAGCATTTT,CASARLDSSPQHF
TRBJ1-1,.,.,TRBV12-3/TRBV12-4,14,TGTGCCAGCAGTTTTCGAGGGGGTAACACTGAAGCTTTCTTT,CASSFRGGNTEAFF
TRBJ2-7,.,.,TRBV4-3,14,TGCGCCAGCAGCCAGGACGCAGGGGCGGGCGAGCAGTACTTC,CASSQDAGAGEQYF
TRBJ1-6,.,.,TRBV4-1,13,TGCGCCAGCAGCCCGGACGTTAATTCACCCCTCCACTTT,CASSPDVNSPLHF
TRBJ2-1,.,.,TRBV12-5,14,TGTGCTAGTGGTGTCGGGGGCAGGTACAATGAGCAGTTCTTC,CASGVGGRYNEQFF
TRBJ1-6,.,.,TRBV20-1,13,TGCAGTTCAGTCTTCTCCTATAATTCACCCCTCCACTTT,CSSVFSYNSPLHF
TRBJ2-1,.,.,TRBV5-1,13,TGCGCCAGCAGCTTCACCATCTCCTACGAGCAGTTCTTC,CASSFTISYEQFF
TRBJ1-2,.,.,TRBV4-2,18,TGTGCCAGCAGCCAAGATCTGGCAGGGCGCGAGTCCCACTATGGCTACACCTTC,CASSQDLAGRESHYGYTF
TRBJ2-5,TRBD1,.,TRBV18,14,TGTGCCAGCTCACGCTGGACAGGAGAAGAGACCCAGTACTTC,CASSRWTGEETQYF
TRBJ2-6,.,few,TRBV7-9,20,TGTGCCAGCAGCTCGCGGACGATTGGCAGGGGAGGCCCTGGGGCCAACGTCCTGACTTTC,CASSSRTIGRGGPGANVLTF
TRBJ2-1,TRBD2,.,TRBV7-2,14,TGTGCCACCAGAGCGGGGGGGAGATACAATGAGCAGTTCTTC,CATRAGGRYNEQFF
TRBJ1-1,.,few,TRBV18,14,TGTGCCAGCTCACCACGCTCCAGGCGAACTGAAGCTTTCTTT,CASSPRSRRTEAFF
TRBJ2-5,.,few,TRBV5-1,15,TGCGCCAGCAGCTTGGTAGGCAGAGAGGGAGAGACCCAGTACTTC,CASSLVGREGETQYF
TRBJ2-1,TRBD1,.,TRBV6-1,14,TGTGCCAGCAGCTTCCGGACAGGGGGTTTTGAGCAGTTCTTC,CASSFRTGGFEQFF
TRBJ2-1,.,.,TRBV6-1,13,TGTGCCAGCAGTCTCTCCCCTCCAGATGAGCAGTTCTTC,CASSLSPPDEQFF
TRBJ2-2,.,.,TRBV28,14,TGTGCCAGCAGTCGACAGGCCAGTGGGGGGGAGCTGTTTTTT,CASSRQASGGELFF
TRBJ2-3,.,.,TRBV6-5,12,TGTGCCAGCAGTGGACCCGGGCAGGCGCAGTATTTT,CASSGPGQAQYF
TRBJ2-7,TRBD1,many,TRBV15,15,TGTGCCACCAGCAGAGATTTGACAGGGCTCTACGAGCAGTACTTC,CATSRDLTGLYEQYF
TRBJ2-7,TRBD1,few,TRBV11-2,12,TGTGCCAGCAGCTCAGACAGGGTCAAGGAGTACTTC,CASSSDRVKEYF
TRBJ2-1,TRBD2,few,TRBV7-7,15,TGTGCCAGCAGCGTTCGGACTAGCGGGTACAATGAGCAGTTCTTC,CASSVRTSGYNEQFF
TRBJ2-1,.,.,TRBV5-5,13,TGTGCCAGCAGCCCGGTGGGGTTCAATGAGCAGTTCTTC,CASSPVGFNEQFF
TRBJ2-3,.,few,TRBV10-3,14,TGTGCCATCAGTGAAGGGTATGGCACAGATACGCAGTATTTT,CAISEGYGTDTQYF
TRBJ2-1,.,once,TRBV2,11,TGTGCCAGCAGTGAAAATTGGGAGCAGTTCTTC,CASSENWEQFF